The 4 T cell receptor beta chains presented below share a single source sample, sequenced in a study of molecular identifiers for immune sequencing clone quantification. TCRdb re-analysed the PCR reads in MiXCR, keeping a single row per CDR3 protein. The sample holds 350,000 or so distinct CDR3 sequences, 20% to 25% seen once. Sequenced sample: naive CD8+ T cells from blood, with Jurkat cell RNA spiked in. Specified subset: FACS-sorted CD8+CD4-CCR7+CD45RA+ naive T cells. These receptors were taken from a human donor in good health. Some libraries in this study had Jurkat cell RNA spiked in.

About this clonotype: A single base separates this from a much larger clone, so it may be a read error. V is TRBV7-6 and J is TRBJ1-5, with unresolved D. With 5 bases removed from V and 0 bases from J, the gap between germline ends came to 11 bases. This CDR3 has 15 amino acids. CDR1 and CDR2 (germline): SGHVS, FNYEAQ. The CDR3 region is CASSRAEYSNQPQHF. Here the CDR3 DNA reads TGTGCCAGCAGCCGCGCCGAATATAGCAATCAGCCCCAGCATTTT.

By sample fraction, this clonotype is medium-sized. CDR3 region: CASSLGTDTQYF. CDR3 sequence (DNA): TGTGCCAGCAGCTTAGGCACAGATACGCAGTATTTT. The V and J genes are TRBV7-9 and TRBJ2-3; no definite D call. Germline lookup yields CDR1 SEHNR and CDR2 FQNEAQ (reference sequence). The CDR3 contains 12 residues. Trimming shortened V by 1 base and J by 1 base, and 0 bases separated the two germline ends.

At least ten counts were recorded for this clonotype. This chain joins TRBV27 and TRBJ1-1; D gene uncertain. This CDR3 has 13 residues. CDR1 is MNHEY, CDR2 SMNVEV, per germline (reference sequence). Trimming left V 2 bases short and J 5 bases short, with 9 bases between. The CDR3 DNA is TGTGCCAGCAGTTTAACTTCAGTAACTGAAGCTTTCTTT. As protein: CASSLTSVTEAFF.

This clonotype was seen more than once but under ten times. The chain is built from TRBV19 and TRBJ2-7, with 14 bases that match TRBD2. Germline-derived CDR1 and CDR2 are LNHDA and SQIVND (reference sequence). This CDR3 has 15 residues. With V trimmed by 8 bases and J by 5 bases, 8 bases remained unmatched. CDR3 bases: TGTGCCAGTTCACGGACTAGCGGGAGGAGCGACGAGCAGTACTTC. Translation: CASSRTSGRSDEQYF.